The next 24 T cell receptor beta chains were all read from a single sample in a study of T cells after yellow fever vaccination. MiXCR was run by TCRdb on the 5' RACE reads, yielding one entry per CDR3 protein. The sample gives about 320,000 distinct CDR3 sequences, 12% of which show up once; 2.5% to 4% is in the top ten. The input for sequencing was CD4+ T cells sorted from PBMCs, taken 15 days after the yellow fever booster vaccination. The receptors were gathered from a man younger than 30 who received the YFV17D yellow fever vaccine.

This clonotype was seen a few times. V is TRBV12-3 or TRBV12-4 and J is TRBJ1-5, with 10 bases fitting TRBD1. The CDR3 contains 15 residues. The V gene end was trimmed by 2 bases and the J gene end by 7 bases; junction bases not matched to a gene: 5. CDR3 amino acids: CASSLRRTGGQPQHF. CDR3 DNA sequence: TGTGCCAGCAGTTTAAGGCGGACAGGGGGACAGCCCCAGCATTTT.

The V call is TRBV7-2, the J call TRBJ2-5; D not resolved. Germline assignment: CDR1 SGHTA and CDR2 FQGNSA. The CDR3 runs to 11 residues. Trimming removed 6 bases from V and 3 bases from J, with 5 bases in between. CDR3 in DNA: TGTGCCAGCAGAGCAGAAGAGACCCAGTACTTC. It yields the protein CASRAEETQYF.

This clonotype was found a few times. The chain has TRBV4-2 and TRBJ2-7; D gene unclear. The CDR3 contains 14 residues. Germline V gene sequence: CDR1 LGHNA, CDR2 YNFKEQ. V shed 0 bases and J shed 4 bases, with 10 bases lying between them. In nucleotides, the CDR3 is TGTGCCAGCAGCCAAGATCCTGGATCTTACGAGCAGTACTTC. Translated: CASSQDPGSYEQYF.

The chain joins TRBV5-1 to TRBJ2-7, with 12 bases aligning to TRBD1. The germline V gene encodes CDR1 SGHRS and CDR2 YFSETQ. Trimming removed 4 bases from V and 4 bases from J; junction bases left unmatched: 6. The CDR3 spans 15 residues. Written as DNA, the CDR3 is TGCGCCAGCAGCCTGGGGGACAGGGGGCAATACGAGCAGTACGTC. Protein: CASSLGDRGQYEQYV.

This clonotype has a count of ten or more. The chain employs TRBV5-1 and TRBJ2-6, with 7 bases lining up with TRBD1. The germline V gene encodes CDR1 SGHRS and CDR2 YFSETQ. V was pared by 2 bases and J by 1 base, with 3 bases of the junction left unmatched. The CDR3 runs to 16 residues. Here the CDR3 reads CASSLEGASGANVLTF. DNA for the CDR3: TGCGCCAGCAGCTTAGAGGGGGCGTCTGGGGCCAACGTCCTGACTTTC.

This chain connects TRBV7-2 to TRBJ1-6; D gene ambiguous. This CDR3 has 15 residues. V was shortened by 1 base and J by 5 bases, with 9 bases between the two germline ends. Germline lookup yields CDR1 SGHTA and CDR2 FQGNSA. This CDR3 reads CASSLGGRNNSPLHF. CDR3 coding DNA: TGTGCCAGCAGCTTAGGAGGTCGGAATAATTCACCCCTCCACTTT.

The chain employs TRBV30 and TRBJ2-3, with 10 bases lining up with TRBD1. Germline-derived CDR1 and CDR2 are GTSNPN and SVGIG (reference sequence). Unmatched junction bases numbered 6, after V lost 1 base and J lost 2 bases. The CDR3 consists of 16 residues. CDR3 DNA: TGTGCCTGGAGTGGAGGGACAGGGGTAAACACAGATACGCAGTATTTT. Protein sequence: CAWSGGTGVNTDTQYF.

The rearrangement joins TRBV3-1 to TRBJ1-2; maybe TRBD1 (6 bases). There are 16 residues in the CDR3. The V and J ends lost 2 bases and 2 bases respectively, with 15 bases between them. Germline CDR1 LGHDT, CDR2 YNNKEL (reference sequence). CDR3 sequence reads: CASSQNRGARNYGYTF. The DNA for the CDR3 is TGTGCCAGCAGCCAAAATAGGGGGGCCCGGAACTATGGCTACACCTTC.

This clonotype occurred a few times. For the CDR3, the DNA is TGCAGTGCTAGTCTTCAGGGTACAGATACGCAGTATTTT. Its translation: CSASLQGTDTQYF. The chain links TRBV20-1 to TRBJ2-3; TRBD1 is a possible D gene (5 bases). Between the trimmed V and J ends, which lost 3 bases and 3 bases, there was a span of 10 bases. CDR3 size: 13 residues. The germline CDR1 and CDR2 sequences are DFQATT and SNEGSKA (reference sequence).

The V and J genes are TRBV4-2 and TRBJ2-5, with 9 positions matching TRBD2. The V segment lost 1 base and the J segment 4 bases; nucleotides outside the gene matches: 7. The CDR3 covers 16 residues. The germline CDR1 and CDR2 sequences are LGHNA and YNFKEQ. CDR3 loop: CASSQGLAGGTETQYF. CDR3 in DNA: TGTGCCAGCAGCCAAGGGCTGGCGGGGGGGACAGAGACCCAGTACTTC.

The V call is TRBV5-1, the J call TRBJ2-3; 10 bases are a match to TRBD2. This CDR3 contains 15 residues. With V trimmed by 1 base and J by 6 bases, 5 bases remained unmatched. The germline V gene encodes CDR1 SGHRS and CDR2 YFSETQ. The CDR3 DNA reads TGCGCCAGCAGCTTGCTAGCGGGGGAGTGGGATACGCAGTATTTT. This gives the protein CASSLLAGEWDTQYF.

V usage is TRBV2 and J usage is TRBJ2-4; D may match TRBD1 or TRBD2 (5 bases each). Per germline, CDR1 SNHLY and CDR2 FYNNEI. V lost 4 bases to trimming and J lost 6 bases, with 13 bases between them. This CDR3 is 14 amino acids long. The CDR3, as DNA: TGTGCCAGCAGTGCCAACCGGGGACCAAACATTCAGTACTTC. It translates to CASSANRGPNIQYF.

This clonotype has only a few counts. The CDR3 loop is CSAHRGGRDAKYF. Here the CDR3 DNA reads TGCAGTGCTCACAGGGGTGGACGGGACGCGAAGTACTTC. The chain is built from TRBV20-1 and TRBJ2-7, with 7 bases aligning to TRBD1. Germline trimming cut 5 bases from V and 11 bases from J; bases unmatched to any gene: 15. CDR3 size: 13 residues. CDR1 and CDR2 from the germline V gene are DFQATT and SNEGSKA (reference sequence).

This clonotype was counted a few times. The chain recombines TRBV20-1 with TRBJ2-3, with TRBD1 matching over 9 bases. The CDR3 spans 14 residues. Germline V gene sequence: CDR1 DFQATT, CDR2 SNEGSKA (reference sequence). V shed 6 bases, J shed 0 bases, and the junction held 4 bases outside the gene matches. CDR3 residues: CSAYRGRSTDTQYF. Here the CDR3 DNA reads TGCAGTGCGTACAGGGGGCGAAGCACAGATACGCAGTATTTT.

The chain recombines TRBV4-3 with TRBJ1-6; possibly TRBD1 for D (5 bases). Trimming left V 0 bases short and J 9 bases short, with 12 bases between. Germline V gene sequence: CDR1 LGHNA, CDR2 YSLEER. The CDR3 is made up of 15 amino acids. Here the CDR3 reads CASSQEGPGRSPLHF. CDR3 DNA sequence: TGCGCCAGCAGCCAAGAGGGGCCCGGACGTTCACCCCTCCACTTT.

J is TRBJ1-1 and V is TRBV3-1; the D is unclear. V lost 5 bases to trimming and J lost 1 base, with 8 bases between them. The CDR3 length is 13 residues. Germline V CDR1 and CDR2: LGHDT, YNNKEL (reference sequence). CDR3 bases: TGTGCCAGCAGCGGCCACGGGAACACTGAAGCTTTCTTT. Protein: CASSGHGNTEAFF.

This clonotype was seen many times. J is TRBJ2-5 and V is TRBV5-1, with D unresolved. V was pared by 1 base and J by 3 bases, with 16 bases between. Germline V gene sequence: CDR1 SGHRS, CDR2 YFSETQ. The CDR3 is made up of 16 amino acids. CDR3 sequence (DNA): TGCGCCAGCAGCTTGCTGCCCCTTGGGCAGAAAGAGACCCAGTACTTC. Its protein product is CASSLLPLGQKETQYF.

In its sample, this clonotype was seen a few times. The rearrangement joins TRBV12-3 or TRBV12-4 to TRBJ1-5; D is unresolved. Trimming took off 6 bases at V and 2 bases at J, with 8 bases between the two ends. The CDR3 is 13 residues long. This CDR3 reads CASRHDGNQPQHF. The CDR3 coding sequence is TGTGCCAGCAGACACGATGGCAATCAGCCCCAGCATTTT.

Only a few counts were recorded for this clonotype. This rearrangement joins TRBV5-1 to TRBJ2-1; TRBD2 aligns across 7 bases. This CDR3 is built from 16 residues. Germline lookup yields CDR1 SGHRS and CDR2 YFSETQ. V lost 4 bases to trimming and J lost 3 bases; unmatched junction nucleotides: 10. As DNA, the CDR3 is TGCGCCAGCAGCCACGTCGGTGGGGGGGACTACAATGAGCAGTTCTTC. Its protein product is CASSHVGGGDYNEQFF.

This clonotype has a handful of counts. This sequence joins TRBV9 and TRBJ1-1, with D tentatively TRBD1 (6 bases). Deletions cut 3 bases from V and 4 bases from J, with 13 bases between. Germline lookup yields CDR1 SGDLS and CDR2 YYNGEE. The CDR3 has 14 amino acids. The CDR3 nucleotides read TGTGCCAGCAGCGAGGGACACCGGGCCACTGAAGCTTTCTTT. Translating gives CASSEGHRATEAFF. Full variable domain (remainder filled in from reference TRBV9 and TRBJ1-1): DSGVTQTPKHLITATGQRVTLRCSPRSGDLSVYWYQQSLDQGLQFLIQYYNGEERAKGNILERFSAQQFPDLHSELNLSSLELGDSALYFCASSEGHRATEAFFGQGTRLTVV.

This clonotype has more than one count but fewer than ten. The chain recombines TRBV7-9 with TRBJ1-2; D not resolved. Trimming shortened V by 2 bases and J by 6 bases, and 13 bases separated the two germline ends. CDR3 length: 14 amino acids. Germline CDR1 is SEHNR and CDR2 is FQNEAQ (reference sequence). CDR3 DNA sequence: TGTGCCAGCAGCTTAAGGGAAGAGAGCGATGGCTACACCTTC. It translates to CASSLREESDGYTF.

This clonotype was recorded a few times. The V call is TRBV10-3, the J call TRBJ2-7; 11 bases align to TRBD1. Germline V gene sequence: CDR1 ENHRY, CDR2 SYGVKD. The V segment lost 6 bases and the J segment 3 bases; nucleotides outside the gene matches: 7. The CDR3 consists of 15 residues. The CDR3 DNA is TGTGCCATCAGAGAACCCGGGACAGGGGGCTACGAGCAGTACTTC. Translation: CAIREPGTGGYEQYF.

The genes are TRBV6-6 and TRBJ2-1; TRBD2 matches at 9 bases. Germline-derived CDR1 and CDR2 are MNHNY and SVGAGI (reference sequence). Trimming removed 8 bases from V and 0 bases from J; junction bases left unmatched: 5. This CDR3 is 15 amino acids long. For the CDR3, the DNA is TGTGCCAGCGGTAGCGGGGGTGTCTCCTACAATGAGCAGTTCTTC. Its translation is CASGSGGVSYNEQFF.

V usage is TRBV11-1 and J usage is TRBJ2-3, with 13 bases aligning to TRBD2. J gave up 4 bases and V 5 bases, and 6 bases lay outside the gene matches. Germline assignment: CDR1 SGHAT and CDR2 FQDESV (reference sequence). The CDR3 covers 16 residues. The CDR3 DNA reads TGTGCCAGCAGCGAAGGACTAGCGGGGGCCTCAGATACGCAGTATTTT. As protein: CASSEGLAGASDTQYF.